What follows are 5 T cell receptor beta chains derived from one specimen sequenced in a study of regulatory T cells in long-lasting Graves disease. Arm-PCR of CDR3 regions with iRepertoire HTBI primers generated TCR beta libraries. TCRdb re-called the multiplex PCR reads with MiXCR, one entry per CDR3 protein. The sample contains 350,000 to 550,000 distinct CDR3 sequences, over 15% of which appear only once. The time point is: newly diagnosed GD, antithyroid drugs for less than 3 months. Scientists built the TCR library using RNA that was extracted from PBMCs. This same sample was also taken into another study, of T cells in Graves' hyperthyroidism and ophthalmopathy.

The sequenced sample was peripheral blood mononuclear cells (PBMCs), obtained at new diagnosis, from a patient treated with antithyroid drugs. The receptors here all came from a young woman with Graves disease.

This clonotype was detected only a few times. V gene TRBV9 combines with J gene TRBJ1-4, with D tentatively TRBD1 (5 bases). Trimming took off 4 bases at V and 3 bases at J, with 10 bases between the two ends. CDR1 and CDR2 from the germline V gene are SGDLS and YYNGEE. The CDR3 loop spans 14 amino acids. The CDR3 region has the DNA TGTGCCAGCAGCCCCTGGGGGTCTAATGAAAAACTGTTTTTT. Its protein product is CASSPWGSNEKLFF.

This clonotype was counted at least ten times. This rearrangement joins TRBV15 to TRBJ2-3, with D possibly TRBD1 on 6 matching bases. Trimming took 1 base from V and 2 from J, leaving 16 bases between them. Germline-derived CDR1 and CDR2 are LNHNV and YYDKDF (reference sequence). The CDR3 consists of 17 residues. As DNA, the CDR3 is TGTGCCACCAGCAGAGGCCCAACAGGGTCCTACACAGATACGCAGTATTTT. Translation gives CATSRGPTGSYTDTQYF.

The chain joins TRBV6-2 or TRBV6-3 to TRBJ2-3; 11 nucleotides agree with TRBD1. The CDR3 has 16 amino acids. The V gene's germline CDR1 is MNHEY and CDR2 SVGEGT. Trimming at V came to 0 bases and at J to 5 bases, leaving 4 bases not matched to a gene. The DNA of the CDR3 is TGTGCCAGCAGTTACTCCGGGACAGGGGGTGGAGATACGCAGTATTTT. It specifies CASSYSGTGGGDTQYF.

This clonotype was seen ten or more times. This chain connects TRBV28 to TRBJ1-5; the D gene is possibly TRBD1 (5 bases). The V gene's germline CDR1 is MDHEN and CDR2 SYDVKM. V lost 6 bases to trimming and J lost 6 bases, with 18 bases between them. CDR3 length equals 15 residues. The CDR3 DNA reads TGTGCCAGCAGGGAGCAGGGCGGATTTGGTCAGCCCCAGCATTTT. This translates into CASREQGGFGQPQHF. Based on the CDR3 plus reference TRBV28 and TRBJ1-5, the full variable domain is DVKVTQSSRYLVKRTGEKVFLECVQDMDHENMFWYRQDPGLGLRLIYFSYDVKMKEKGDIPEGYSVSREKKERFSLILESASTNQTSMYLCASREQGGFGQPQHFGDGTRLSIL.

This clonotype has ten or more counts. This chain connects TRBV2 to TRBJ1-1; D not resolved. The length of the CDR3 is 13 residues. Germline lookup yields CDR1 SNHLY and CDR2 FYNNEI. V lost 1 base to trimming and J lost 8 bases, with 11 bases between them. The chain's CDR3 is CASSEVGVPEAFF. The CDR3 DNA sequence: TGTGCCAGCAGTGAAGTCGGAGTCCCCGAAGCTTTCTTT.